Included here is one T cell receptor beta chain sequence, with context. This specimen comes from a study of CD8 T cells in Susac syndrome. V was trimmed by 5 bases and J by 3 bases, leaving 10 bases between them. This CDR3 region has 14 residues. From blood CD8+ and CD4+ T cells, the TCR beta chain was sequenced. The multiple sclerosis controls comprised treatment-naive patients whose relapsing-remitting disease was stable or active. Through negative isolation, CD4+ and CD8+ T cells were obtained, while TEMRA cells were enriched using FACS. RNA was extracted with the RNeasy kit, and a quantity of about 0.45 to 1 ug was reverse transcribed using random hexamers. Multiplex immunoSEQ PCR targeted 54 Vbeta and 13 Jbeta TCR beta segments. TCRdb recomputed calls from the immunoSEQ multiplex PCR reads with MiXCR, one row per CDR3 protein. The sample consists of 130,000 or so distinct CDR3 sequences, approximately 95% of them appearing once.

The source material was CD4+ T cells from PBMCs. The rearrangement uses TRBV12-3 or TRBV12-4 and TRBJ2-2; D is unresolved. This clonotype was sampled from a human donor with multiple sclerosis. CDR3 DNA sequence: TGTGCCAGCAGTCCCCGACCAGACACCGGGGAGCTGTTTTTT. Its translation: CASSPRPDTGELFF.